This T cell receptor beta chain was sequenced during a study of blood T cell repertoires in COVID-19 (dated by TCRdb to the early 2020s). A note on the overall study: Samples covering the acute and convalescent phases of COVID-19 were provided by collaborators in the United States, Italy and Spain. The prospective study material was composed of cDNA or gDNA derived from T cells, B-cell-depleted T cells, or PBMCs. Where available, HLA class I and class II types were taken from metadata supplied by the sample provider and were not determined by assay-based typing. The repertoires were made available in a free public database intended to serve as a resource for research on the immune response to SARS-CoV-2. Subjects who had been exposed to COVID-19, were actively infected with it, or had recovered from it provided the deeply sampled blood TCRbeta repertoires that made up the dataset. The sample metadata nearly always contained a de-identified subject ID, COVID-19 status, age in years and sex. The samples were drawn from two sources: the first 160 participants of the ongoing ImmuneRACE study, and over 1,000 subjects contributed by 6 global collaborators. Broad study findings and their caveats: Clinical and demographic metadata were provided uncurated, with the amount varying by source and participant.

Each collaborating institution followed its own protocols to collect whole blood in K2EDTA tubes. For TCRbeta analysis, collaborator samples were shipped as frozen whole blood, as isolated PBMCs, or as DNA extracted from either sample type. TCRbeta CDR3 regions were amplified from genomic DNA using the immunoSEQ Assay, a bias-controlled multiplex PCR. The original methods were these. The number of nucleated cells in each sample was estimated from the amplification of reference gene primers within the assay. To quantify the absolute abundance of each unique TCRbeta CDR3 rearrangement, sequence reads were collapsed and filtered. For each sample, productive Simpson clonality was calculated by taking the square root of Simpson's diversity index across productive rearrangements. In TCRdb, the immuneACCESS table is reduced to in-frame sequences with V and J assigned. These tables do not hold every clone; where another copy was compared, an unresolved V gene accounts for under half, and the others remain unexplained. Clone size and the V and J calls come from that table; the DNA yielded D and trimming. The sample records some 200,000 clones, under 90% of which are singletons. 15% to 20% of the sample comes from the top ten.

The CDR3 runs 14 residues from the cysteine to the phenylalanine. The entry retains the CDR3 DNA only, 42 bases that are in frame from base 1. V and J lose 6 bases and 1 base, and a span of 12 bases separates them. Based on the germline V gene, the CDR1 and CDR2 sequences are KGHSH and LQKENI. Worth noting for this clone: Its antigen is still unknown. No quality values exist for individual bases; no much larger clone is one base distant.

The sample taken for sequencing was peripheral blood. The TCR originated in a woman aged 80 or over with active or convalescent COVID-19. The rearrangement combines TRBV18 with TRBJ1-1; the D gene is possibly TRBD1, with 6 bases matching. The CDR3 protein sequence reads: CASSLDRKNTEAFF. The DNA is as follows: TGTGCCAGCTCGTTGGACAGAAAGAACACTGAAGCTTTCTTT.